This TCR beta chain was recovered during a study of T cells in Graves' hyperthyroidism and ophthalmopathy. V lost 3 bases, J lost 2 bases, and 9 bases stayed unmatched. The CDR3 covers 16 residues. Germline values: CDR1 KGHSH, CDR2 LQKENI. Study outcomes and limitations: Patients with ophthalmopathy were separated from those with stable hyperthyroidism by a 13 V-J model. Among thyroid clonotypes expanded above 0.001, most also appeared in blood.

Recently diagnosed hyperthyroidism of less than 2 months' duration affected patients aged 18 to 65. The diagnoses drew upon clinical symptoms, serum thyroxine and TRAb, thyroid ultrasound and orbital computed tomography. Concerning this clonotype: Its matching antigen is unknown.

TCR beta CDR3 region amplification was performed from RNA transcripts. First-round RT-PCR with HTBI primers amplified the TCR CDR3 region. TCRdb re-called the multiplex PCR reads with MiXCR, one entry per CDR3 protein. This table has some 700,000 distinct CDR3 sequences, 15% to 20% appearing once. The clonotype comes from a man aged 45 to 65 with Graves' hyperthyroidism. V and J are TRBV18 and TRBJ2-7, with 8 nucleotides matching TRBD1. Sequencing input: blood. CDR3 sequence (DNA): TGTGCCAGCTCACCGGGTTCGGGACAGGATGCCTACGAGCAGTACTTC. Its protein is CASSPGSGQDAYEQYF.